This T cell receptor beta chain was identified during a study of cytomegalovirus exposure and HLA in healthy donors. Study outcomes and limitations: It was assumed in the presence/absence analyses that sequencing depth was roughly uniform across donors.

PCR involved 60 Vbeta and 13 Jbeta primers. Method: immunoSEQ multiplex PCR; TCRdb's copy keeps in-frame clones and lacks some. The sample holds 200,000 to 250,000 clones, roughly 91% seen once. Trimming took off 0 bases at V and 0 bases at J, with 12 bases between the two ends. Germline values: CDR1 SGDLS, CDR2 YYNGEE. CDR3 length equals 16 residues. With regard to this clone: The antigen is undetermined.

V gene TRBV9 combines with J gene TRBJ1-1, with D maybe TRBD1 (5 bases). This receptor was identified in a woman aged 18-29 years in good health and CMV-seronegative. Sequences were obtained from PBMCs. For the CDR3, the DNA is TGTGCCAGCAGCGTAGATGGGGAGGGGTTGAACACTGAAGCTTTCTTT. Translated, it gives CASSVDGEGLNTEAFF.